The entry below describes one T cell receptor (beta chain). Original processing methods: Reference gene primer amplification gave estimated nucleated cell counts. TCRdb keeps only in-frame clones here, not all; method: immunoSEQ multiplex PCR. V, J and clone size are those of that table, while D and trimming were read from the DNA. The sample contains around 240,000 clones, roughly 85% of which appear only once. This specimen comes from a study of blood T cell repertoires in COVID-19. Study overall: Researchers got acute and convalescent COVID-19 samples from the United States, Italy and Spain. T cells, B-cell-depleted T cells, or PBMCs supplied cDNA or gDNA.

CDR1 is SGHRS, CDR2 YFSETQ, per germline. There are 15 residues in the CDR3. V shed 4 bases and J shed 2 bases, with 15 bases lying between them. Cohorts were determined from participant-reported clinical history. This receptor was taken from a woman between 50 and 59 years old who had recovered from COVID-19. This sequence joins TRBV5-1 and TRBJ1-2; the D gene is possibly TRBD1 (6 bases). Sequencing was performed on PBMCs or T cells enriched from blood (not recorded which). CDR3: CASSPTPGENYGYTF. The CDR3 nucleotides are TGCGCCAGCAGCCCCACCCCAGGGGAGAACTATGGCTACACCTTC.